These T cell receptor beta chains were read from a single sample in a study of blood T cells in healthy people across ages. In TCRdb, the 5' RACE reads were re-called with MiXCR into one record per CDR3 protein. The profile shows about 290,000 distinct CDR3 sequences, around 29% of them singletons. Sequences were obtained from blood. The source is a woman in her seventies in good health. Both conserved end residues are trimmed from each CDR3. A D gene is named only where the DNA matches it firmly.

d_call: -
v_call: TRBV28
cdr3_aa: ASTGEEGRLSEQY

d_call: TRBD1
v_call: TRBV20-1
cdr3_aa: SARDPGGTYEQY

d_call: TRBD1
v_call: TRBV7-8
cdr3_aa: ASSITGGRETQY

d_call: -
v_call: TRBV15
cdr3_aa: ATSRDLAGSYEQY

d_call: TRBD1
v_call: TRBV18
cdr3_aa: ASSPSTGRLGTDEAF

d_call: TRBD1
v_call: TRBV3-1
cdr3_aa: ASTGPGGFYEQY

d_call: -
v_call: TRBV29-1
cdr3_aa: SVGTRKYQPQH

d_call: TRBD2
v_call: TRBV3-1
cdr3_aa: ASSRYASSGTTDTQY

d_call: -
v_call: TRBV4-1
cdr3_aa: ASSPPGRSSYNEQF

d_call: TRBD2
v_call: TRBV12-3/TRBV12-4
cdr3_aa: ASSPSAGGGGNEQF

d_call: -
v_call: TRBV20-1
cdr3_aa: SASRGDQPQH

d_call: -
v_call: TRBV5-1
cdr3_aa: ASSLEGGTRQPQH

d_call: TRBD2
v_call: TRBV5-6
cdr3_aa: ASSLRLAGAPNEQF

d_call: TRBD2
v_call: TRBV24-1
cdr3_aa: ATGTGGTYNEQF

d_call: -
v_call: TRBV4-3
cdr3_aa: ASSQVRPSITDTQY

d_call: TRBD1
v_call: TRBV12-3/TRBV12-4
cdr3_aa: ASSPQDRDGETQY

d_call: TRBD1
v_call: TRBV28
cdr3_aa: ASRPGTALGKAF

d_call: TRBD2
v_call: TRBV12-3/TRBV12-4
cdr3_aa: ASSPSSGRTDTQY

d_call: -
v_call: TRBV29-1
cdr3_aa: SVDTGQSYEQY

d_call: -
v_call: TRBV7-9
cdr3_aa: ASSSDRGPKQY

d_call: TRBD2
v_call: TRBV12-3/TRBV12-4
cdr3_aa: ASSLGLAGNSYEQY

d_call: -
v_call: TRBV27
cdr3_aa: ASSPGGSGYEQY

d_call: TRBD2
v_call: TRBV7-3
cdr3_aa: ASSFGGGNEQF

d_call: TRBD1
v_call: TRBV16
cdr3_aa: ASSQSRQGAGQPQH

d_call: -
v_call: TRBV4-2
cdr3_aa: ASSQARNTGELF

d_call: TRBD2
v_call: TRBV6-1
cdr3_aa: ASSGGLDSRDTQY

d_call: -
v_call: TRBV29-1
cdr3_aa: SVASDYEQY

d_call: TRBD1
v_call: TRBV7-9
cdr3_aa: ASSPRTGGTNEKLF

d_call: -
v_call: TRBV20-1
cdr3_aa: SATLSIDTQY

d_call: -
v_call: TRBV4-1
cdr3_aa: ASSQGEGGTEAF

d_call: TRBD1
v_call: TRBV29-1
cdr3_aa: SVEPRDRGLEAQY

d_call: -
v_call: TRBV7-2
cdr3_aa: AIRGDRFLYGYT

d_call: -
v_call: TRBV5-1
cdr3_aa: ASSLEDRIYNEQF

d_call: -
v_call: TRBV18
cdr3_aa: ASSPAAARYEQY

d_call: -
v_call: TRBV7-2
cdr3_aa: ASSDRIPPYEQY

d_call: -
v_call: TRBV25-1
cdr3_aa: ASSDGQKGDYGYT

d_call: TRBD1
v_call: TRBV28
cdr3_aa: ASSGQGATYEQY

d_call: TRBD2
v_call: TRBV7-6
cdr3_aa: ASSLRTSANTGELF

d_call: TRBD2
v_call: TRBV12-3/TRBV12-4
cdr3_aa: AIKGLAGDAFSYNEQF

d_call: -
v_call: TRBV15
cdr3_aa: ATQAQFNEKLF

d_call: -
v_call: TRBV29-1
cdr3_aa: SVDGSATYNEQF

d_call: -
v_call: TRBV7-9
cdr3_aa: ASSYAGGQETQY

d_call: -
v_call: TRBV28
cdr3_aa: ASSLPYYEQY

d_call: TRBD1
v_call: TRBV6-1
cdr3_aa: ASTSGGQIRNTIY

d_call: -
v_call: TRBV28
cdr3_aa: ASGAAGTIAYGHT

d_call: -
v_call: TRBV4-2
cdr3_aa: ASSQGPGVNTEAF

d_call: -
v_call: TRBV6-2/TRBV6-3
cdr3_aa: ASSYIGNTDTQY

d_call: -
v_call: TRBV28
cdr3_aa: ASSITTRQY

d_call: -
v_call: TRBV4-2
cdr3_aa: ASSQDLAGSSYEQY

d_call: -
v_call: TRBV27
cdr3_aa: ASRREAKEATNEKLF

d_call: TRBD1
v_call: TRBV20-1
cdr3_aa: SAARQGMNTEAF

d_call: -
v_call: TRBV20-1
cdr3_aa: SAPLSSETQY

d_call: -
v_call: TRBV20-1
cdr3_aa: SATRDRGINEQF

d_call: -
v_call: TRBV20-1
cdr3_aa: SASLGLSAEQY

d_call: TRBD2
v_call: TRBV27
cdr3_aa: ARLGLAEETQY